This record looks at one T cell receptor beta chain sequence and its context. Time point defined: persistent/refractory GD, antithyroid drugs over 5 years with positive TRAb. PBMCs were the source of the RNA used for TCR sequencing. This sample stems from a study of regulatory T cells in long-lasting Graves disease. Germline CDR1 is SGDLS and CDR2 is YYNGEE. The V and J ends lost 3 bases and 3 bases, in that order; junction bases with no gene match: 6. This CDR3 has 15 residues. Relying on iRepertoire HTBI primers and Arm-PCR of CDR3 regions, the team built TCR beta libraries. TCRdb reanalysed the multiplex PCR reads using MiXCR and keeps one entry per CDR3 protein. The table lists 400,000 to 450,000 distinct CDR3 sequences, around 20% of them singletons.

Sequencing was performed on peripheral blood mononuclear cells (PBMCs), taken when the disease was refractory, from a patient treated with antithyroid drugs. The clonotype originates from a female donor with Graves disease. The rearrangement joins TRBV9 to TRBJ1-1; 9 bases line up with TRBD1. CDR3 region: CASSGGQGSHTEAFF. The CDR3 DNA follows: TGTGCCAGCAGCGGGGGACAGGGTTCACACACTGAAGCTTTCTTT.